This T cell receptor (beta chain) is from a study of blood T cell repertoires in COVID-19. The table came from immunoSEQ multiplex PCR; TCRdb's copy has only in-frame clones and leaves some out. Of 300,000 to 350,000 clones detected, around four fifths appear once; the ten largest clones hold 2.5% to 3.5%. CDR1 and CDR2 from the germline V gene are SEHNR and FQNEAQ (reference sequence). The J segment lost 2 bases and the V segment lost 2 bases, leaving 18 bases of the junction unmatched. The CDR3 runs 19 residues. This clonotype was sampled from a man aged 30-40 years with active or convalescent COVID-19. The sequencing input was peripheral blood. The rearrangement joins TRBV7-9 to TRBJ2-7; 7 positions match TRBD1. The CDR3 DNA reads TGTGCCAGCAGCTTATGGTTCCCGGCAACCGGGACAGAACCCTACGAGCAGTACTTC. It is translated as CASSLWFPATGTEPYEQYF.